This T cell receptor beta chain stems from a study of T-cell memory formation after mild COVID-19. Overall study results and limits: Several responding clones turned up in pre-infection memory, indicating that cross-reactive memory may have taken part. Clones that shrank (day 15 to 85) were balanced CD4/CD8, whereas later expanders leaned CD4+.

TCRdb reprocessed the 5' RACE reads via MiXCR and lists one record per CDR3 protein. The sample records 450,000 or so distinct CDR3 sequences, 20% being singletons. This CDR3 region has 12 residues. Per the germline V gene, CDR1 is MNHEY and CDR2 is SVGAGI. V lost 5 bases, J lost 8 bases, and 1 base stayed unmatched. On this clonotype: Its antigen is unidentified.

The V and J genes are TRBV6-5 and TRBJ2-7; 12 bases are shared with TRBD2. Specimen: PBMCs or a T cell subset sorted from them (not recorded which). The origin of this receptor is an adult woman who had mild COVID-19 (a few samples of this study predate the infection). Cell type and time point are not known. The CDR3 protein is CASSGLAGQQYF. The CDR3 DNA is TGTGCCAGCAGTGGACTAGCGGGACAGCAGTACTTC.